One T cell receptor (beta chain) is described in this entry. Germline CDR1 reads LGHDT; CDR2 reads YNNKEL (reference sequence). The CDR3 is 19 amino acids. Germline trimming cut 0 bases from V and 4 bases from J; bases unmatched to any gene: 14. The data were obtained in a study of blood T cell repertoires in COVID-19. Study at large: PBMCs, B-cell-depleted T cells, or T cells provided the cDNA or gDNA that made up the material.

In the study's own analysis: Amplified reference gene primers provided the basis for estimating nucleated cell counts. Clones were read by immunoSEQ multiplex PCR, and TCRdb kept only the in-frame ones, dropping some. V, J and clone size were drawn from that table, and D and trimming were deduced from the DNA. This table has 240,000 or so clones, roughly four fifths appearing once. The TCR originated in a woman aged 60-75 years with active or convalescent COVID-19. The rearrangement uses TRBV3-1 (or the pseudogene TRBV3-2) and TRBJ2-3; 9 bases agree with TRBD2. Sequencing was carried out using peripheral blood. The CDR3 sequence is CASSQEGFGASGVADTQYF. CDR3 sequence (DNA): TGTGCCAGCAGCCAAGAAGGGTTCGGAGCTAGCGGGGTTGCAGATACGCAGTATTTT.